Listed below are T cell receptor beta chains from one sample, sequenced in a study of cytomegalovirus exposure and HLA in healthy donors. The protocol was immunoSEQ multiplex PCR, while the TCRdb copy is restricted to in-frame clones and leaves out a portion. This repertoire comprises around 160,000 clones; its ten largest clones make up 1.5% to 2%. Sequenced: PBMCs. The receptors shown here come from a woman between 45 and 60 years old in good health and CMV-seronegative. CDR3s include the opening cysteine and the closing phenylalanine or tryptophan. A D gene is named only where the DNA matches it firmly.

>TRBV30|TRBD1|TRBJ1-3
TGTGCCTGGAGTGCGGACAGGGTCGGTGGAAACACCATATATTTT
CAWSADRVGGNTIYF
>TRBV30|TRBD1|TRBJ1-1
TGTGCCTGGGATACAGGGGGCACTGAAGCTTTCTTT
CAWDTGGTEAFF
>TRBV28|-|TRBJ1-4
TGTGCCAGCAGGCCGGGACTGCTTAATGAAAAACTGTTTTTT
CASRPGLLNEKLFF
>TRBV25-1|TRBD1|TRBJ1-5
TGTGCCAGCAGTGGACAGGGTTACAATCAGCCCCAGCATTTT
CASSGQGYNQPQHF
>TRBV2|TRBD2|TRBJ2-1
TGTGCCAGCAGCGTCGATAGCGGGAGCAATGAGCAGTTCTTC
CASSVDSGSNEQFF
>TRBV6-1|-|TRBJ1-5
TGTGCCAGCAGCCCCGGGGGGGGGCACAATCAGCCCCAGCATTTT
CASSPGGGHNQPQHF
>TRBV27|TRBD1|TRBJ2-1
TGTGCCAGCAGGGGACAGGGGGAAGCAAATGAGCAGTTCTTC
CASRGQGEANEQFF
>TRBV7-2|TRBD2|TRBJ2-7
TGTGCCAGCACCATCCAAGCGGGGAGCTCCTACGAGCAGTACTTC
CASTIQAGSSYEQYF
>TRBV28|-|TRBJ1-2
TGTGCCAGCAGCCGTACAGCTAACTATGGCTACACCTTC
CASSRTANYGYTF
>TRBV4-1|TRBD2|TRBJ2-3
TGCGCCACCTCTAGCGGGGGGATCGATACGCAGTATTTT
CATSSGGIDTQYF
>TRBV4-1|-|TRBJ1-2
TGCGCCAGCAGCCAAGACTCGGTCAGGGGTTCGAATGGCTACACCTTC
CASSQDSVRGSNGYTF
>TRBV28|-|TRBJ2-7
TGTGCCAGCAGCTTCGGGACAAGCTACGAGCAGTACTTC
CASSFGTSYEQYF
>TRBV6-6|-|TRBJ1-5
TGTGCCAGCAGGCCTACAGTCTATAGCAATCAGCCCCAGCATTTT
CASRPTVYSNQPQHF
>TRBV19|-|TRBJ2-5
TGTGCCAGTAGTATGACGAGACAGGTCCAAGAGACCCAGTACTTC
CASSMTRQVQETQYF
>TRBV30|-|TRBJ2-6
TGTGCCTGGAGTGGCGGGCGTCCTGGGGCCAACGTCCTGACTTTC
CAWSGGRPGANVLTF
>TRBV18|-|TRBJ1-2
TGTGCCAGCTCACCATCGGAACAGCACTATGGCTACACCTTC
CASSPSEQHYGYTF
>TRBV9|-|TRBJ1-5
TGTGCCAGCAGCGTATCGGGTCTACAGGGTGAGTTTCATGGAAATCAGCCCCAGCATTTT
CASSVSGLQGEFHGNQPQHF
>TRBV9|TRBD2|TRBJ2-2
TGTGCCAGCAGCGTAGCTAGCGGGAGGGCGAACACCGGGGAGCTGTTTTTT
CASSVASGRANTGELFF
>TRBV2|-|TRBJ1-2
TGTGCCAGCTCTTTGAGTTATGGCTACACCTTC
CASSLSYGYTF
>TRBV4-3|TRBD2|TRBJ2-7
TGCGCCAGCAGCCAAGATTTACTAGCGGGAGATCACGAGCAGTACTTC
CASSQDLLAGDHEQYF
>TRBV6-1|-|TRBJ2-3
TGTGCCAGCAGTGAAACCCTTCGGAGAGATACGCAGTATTTT
CASSETLRRDTQYF
>TRBV5-1|-|TRBJ2-5
TGCGCCAGCAGCTTAAAGACAGTCCAAGAGACCCAGTACTTC
CASSLKTVQETQYF
>TRBV5-1|-|TRBJ1-2
TGCGCCAGCAGCCCATGGACAGAGGAATATGGCTACACCTTC
CASSPWTEEYGYTF
>TRBV7-9|-|TRBJ1-1
TGTGCCAGCAGCTTAGAAGGGGACACTGAAGCTTTCTTT
CASSLEGDTEAFF
>TRBV5-6|-|TRBJ2-1
TGTGCCAGCAGCCTACCTCCTATCAATGAGCAGTTCTTC
CASSLPPINEQFF
>TRBV28|-|TRBJ2-7
TGTGCCAGCAGTTTAAGCGAGGGATATTCCTACGAGCAGTACTTC
CASSLSEGYSYEQYF
>TRBV6-1|-|TRBJ1-2
TGTGCCAGCAGCCAAAGTGCTTTGTCGAGCTATGGCTACACCTTC
CASSQSALSSYGYTF
>TRBV5-1|TRBD2|TRBJ2-7
TGCGCCAGCACCCAAGGGGCTAGCGGAGCGGGAGAGCAGTACTTC
CASTQGASGAGEQYF
>TRBV28|-|TRBJ1-1
TGTGCCAGCAGTCCCTTCAACACTGAAGCTTTCTTT
CASSPFNTEAFF
>TRBV2|-|TRBJ2-3
TGTGCCAGCAGTTTCTTGACTCCAGATACGCAGTATTTT
CASSFLTPDTQYF